This T cell receptor beta chain was obtained from a study of cytomegalovirus exposure and HLA in healthy donors. The V gene end was trimmed by 1 base and the J gene end by 4 bases; junction bases not matched to a gene: 9. Germline CDR1 and CDR2: LNHDA and SQIVND (reference sequence). CDR3 length: 16 amino acids. Researchers ran the PCR with 60 Vbeta and 13 Jbeta primers. Only in-frame clones appear in the TCRdb table, and some are missing; sequencing was by immunoSEQ multiplex PCR. Of 120,000 or so clones in the sample, about 74% were seen once. The clonotype originates from a woman in her thirties or forties in good health and CMV-seropositive. This rearrangement joins TRBV19 to TRBJ1-1; 7 bases match TRBD1. The specimen was PBMCs. The CDR3 region is CASSIAGGRGATEAFF. CDR3 coding DNA: TGTGCCAGTAGTATAGCAGGTGGCAGGGGGGCCACTGAAGCTTTCTTT.